This TCR beta chain was recorded in a study of CD8 T cells in ankylosing spondylitis. Study-level findings and limits: Made up of about eight highly homologous variants, a TCR beta motif appeared characteristic of ankylosing spondylitis blood.

It was by quantitative 5'-RACE with molecular barcodes that TCR beta libraries were made. TCRdb passed the 5' RACE reads through MiXCR, listing each CDR3 protein once. The data contain 450,000 to 550,000 distinct CDR3 sequences, under 5.5% of them seen just once; the ten biggest clones take up roughly 3.5%. This clonotype was observed at least ten times. Its antigen is unidentified. The germline CDR1 and CDR2 sequences are MGHRA and YSYEKL. V was pared by 1 base and J by 2 bases, with 9 bases between. CDR3 length: 14 amino acids. This sequence was found in a male donor with ankylosing spondylitis. What was sequenced was blood, either unsorted or a sorted T cell fraction (not recorded which). V gene TRBV4-1 combines with J gene TRBJ2-7; D unresolved. In DNA form, the CDR3 reads TGCGCCAGCAGCCAAGGTCACAGTACCTACGAGCAGTACTTC. It yields the protein CASSQGHSTYEQYF.